The TCR beta chain under discussion was sequenced for a study of control samples from healthy donors and cancer patients. Clones were read by immunoSEQ multiplex PCR, and TCRdb kept only the in-frame ones, dropping some. The sample records approximately 220,000 clones, 85% to 95% being singletons. From germline, CDR1 is MNHEY and CDR2 SVGAGI. The CDR3 consists of 14 residues. The V and J ends lost 4 bases and 11 bases, in that order; junction bases with no gene match: 12. The sequenced sample was blood. This chain joins TRBV6-5 and TRBJ1-1; TRBD1 matches at 8 bases. The TCR was taken from a man in his fifties or sixties in good health. CDR3: CASSSQDRVREAFF. In DNA, the CDR3 is TGTGCCAGCAGTTCTCAGGACAGGGTAAGGGAGGCTTTCTTT.